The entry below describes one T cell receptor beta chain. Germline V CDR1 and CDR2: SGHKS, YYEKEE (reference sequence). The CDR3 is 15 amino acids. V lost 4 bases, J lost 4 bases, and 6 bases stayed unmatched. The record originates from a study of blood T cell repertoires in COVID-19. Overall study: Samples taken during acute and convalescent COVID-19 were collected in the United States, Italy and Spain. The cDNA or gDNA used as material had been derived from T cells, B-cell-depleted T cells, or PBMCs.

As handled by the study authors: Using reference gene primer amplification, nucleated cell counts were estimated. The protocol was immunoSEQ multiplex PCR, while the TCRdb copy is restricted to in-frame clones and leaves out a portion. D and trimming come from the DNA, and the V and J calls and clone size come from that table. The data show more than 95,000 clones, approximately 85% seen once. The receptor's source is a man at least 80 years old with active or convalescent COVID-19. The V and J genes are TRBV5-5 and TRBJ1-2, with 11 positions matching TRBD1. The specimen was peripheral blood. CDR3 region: CASSRDRGDIYGYTF. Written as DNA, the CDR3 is TGTGCCAGCAGCCGGGACAGGGGGGACATCTATGGCTACACCTTC.